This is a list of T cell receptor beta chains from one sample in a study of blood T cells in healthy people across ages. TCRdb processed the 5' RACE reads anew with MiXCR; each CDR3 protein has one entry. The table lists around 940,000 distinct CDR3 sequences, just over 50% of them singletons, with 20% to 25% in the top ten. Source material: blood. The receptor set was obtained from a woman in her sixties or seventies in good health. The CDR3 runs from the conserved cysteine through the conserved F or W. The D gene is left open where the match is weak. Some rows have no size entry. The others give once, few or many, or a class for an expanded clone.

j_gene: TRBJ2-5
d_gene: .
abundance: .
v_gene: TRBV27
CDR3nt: TGTGCCAGCAGTGCAGGGACGGGTGGTGGTGAGACCCAGTACTTC
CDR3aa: CASSAGTGGGETQYF

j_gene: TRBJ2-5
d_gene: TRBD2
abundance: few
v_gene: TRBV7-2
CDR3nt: TGTGCCAGCAGCTGGACTAGCGTTGGGGAGACCCAGTACTTC
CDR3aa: CASSWTSVGETQYF

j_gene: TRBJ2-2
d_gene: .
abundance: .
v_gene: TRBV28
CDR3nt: TGTGCCAGCAGTGACTTTCCGAACACCGGGGAGCTGTTTTTT
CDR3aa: CASSDFPNTGELFF

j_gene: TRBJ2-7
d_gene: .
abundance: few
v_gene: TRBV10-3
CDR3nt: TGTGCCACCACGACAGATTCCTACGAGCAGTACTTC
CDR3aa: CATTTDSYEQYF

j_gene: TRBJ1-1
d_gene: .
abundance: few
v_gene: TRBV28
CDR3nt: TGTGCCAGCTTCCGACAGATGAACACTGAAGCTTTCTTT
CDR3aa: CASFRQMNTEAFF

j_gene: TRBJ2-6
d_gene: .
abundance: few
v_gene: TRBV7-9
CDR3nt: TGTGCCAGCAGCTTAAGGGGAGTTGGGGCCAACGTCCTGACTTTC
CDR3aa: CASSLRGVGANVLTF

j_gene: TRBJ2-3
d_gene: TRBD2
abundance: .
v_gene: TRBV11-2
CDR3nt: TGTGCCAGCAGCACTAGCGGGGAAAGCACAGATACGCAGTATTTT
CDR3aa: CASSTSGESTDTQYF

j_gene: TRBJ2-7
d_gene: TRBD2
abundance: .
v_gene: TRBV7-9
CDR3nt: TGTGCCAGCAGGGGGACTAGCGGGAGGAAAACCTACGAGCAGTACTTC
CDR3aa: CASRGTSGRKTYEQYF

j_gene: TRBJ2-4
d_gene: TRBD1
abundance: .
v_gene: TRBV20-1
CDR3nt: TGCAGTGCCCTCCAGGGACAGTCATTGACCCTAGCCAAAAACATTCAGTACTTC
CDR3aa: CSALQGQSLTLAKNIQYF

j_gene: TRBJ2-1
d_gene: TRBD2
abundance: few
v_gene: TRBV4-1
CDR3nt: TGCGCCAGCAGCCCAAGGCTCGGGGGGGGTGAGCAGTTCTTC
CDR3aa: CASSPRLGGGEQFF

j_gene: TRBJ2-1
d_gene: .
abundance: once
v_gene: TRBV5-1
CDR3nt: TGCGCCAGCAGCTTGACTCTCTCCGAGCAGTTCTTC
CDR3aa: CASSLTLSEQFF

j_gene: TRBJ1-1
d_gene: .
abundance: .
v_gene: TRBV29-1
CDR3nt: TGCAGCGTTGAAGAGGCCTGGGGTCAAACTGAAGCTTTCTTT
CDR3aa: CSVEEAWGQTEAFF

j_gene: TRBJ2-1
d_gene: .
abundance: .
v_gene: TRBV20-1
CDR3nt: TGCAGTGCTAGAGGCCTAGCGAGTTTCCAAGAGACCCAGTTCTTC
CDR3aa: CSARGLASFQETQFF

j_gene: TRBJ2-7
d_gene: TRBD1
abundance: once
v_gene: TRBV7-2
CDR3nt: TGTGCCAGCAGCTCCTTGGGACAGAGCTACGAGCAGTACTTC
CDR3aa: CASSSLGQSYEQYF

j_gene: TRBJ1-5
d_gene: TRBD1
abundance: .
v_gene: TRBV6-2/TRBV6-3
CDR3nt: TGTGCCAGCAGACACCGGGGACAGGGATGGGTATGGCATTTT
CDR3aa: CASRHRGQGWVWHF

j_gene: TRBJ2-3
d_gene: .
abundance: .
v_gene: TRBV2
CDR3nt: TGTGCCAGCAGGTCACGCGGGGTTCGGACAGATACGCAGTATTTT
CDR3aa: CASRSRGVRTDTQYF

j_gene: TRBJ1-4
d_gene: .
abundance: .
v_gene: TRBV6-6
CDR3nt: TGTGCCAGCAGGTCGGGGGGCACTAATGAAAAACTGTTTTTT
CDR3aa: CASRSGGTNEKLFF

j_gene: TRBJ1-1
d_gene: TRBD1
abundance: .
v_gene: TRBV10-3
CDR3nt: TGTGCCATCAGTGATGGGGACAGGCTCGCTGAAGCTTTCTTT
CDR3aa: CAISDGDRLAEAFF

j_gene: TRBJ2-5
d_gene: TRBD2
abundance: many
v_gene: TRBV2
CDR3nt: TGTGCCACGGGACTAGTGGTGGAGACCCAGTACTTC
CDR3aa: CATGLVVETQYF

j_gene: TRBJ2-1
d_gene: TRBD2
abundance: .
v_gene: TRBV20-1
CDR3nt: TGCAGTGCTGACCGGACTAGCGGGAGTGGTGAGCAGTTCTTC
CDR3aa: CSADRTSGSGEQFF

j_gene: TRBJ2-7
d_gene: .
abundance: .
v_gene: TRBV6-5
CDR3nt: TGTGCCAGCAGTTACGAGCACGGTGCCTACGAGCAGTACTTC
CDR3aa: CASSYEHGAYEQYF

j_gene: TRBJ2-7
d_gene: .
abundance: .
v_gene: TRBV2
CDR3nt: TGTGCCAGCACCCTGGGCAGTTACTACGAGCAGTACTTC
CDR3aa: CASTLGSYYEQYF

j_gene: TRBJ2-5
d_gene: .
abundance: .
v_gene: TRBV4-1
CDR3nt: TGCGCCAGCAGCCAAGATACGCGGGGTGAGCAGTACTTC
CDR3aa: CASSQDTRGEQYF

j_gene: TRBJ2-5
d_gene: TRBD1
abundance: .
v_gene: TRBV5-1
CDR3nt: TGCGCCTGCAGCTTAGGACAGGGGAAACTGGAGACCCAGTACTTC
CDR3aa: CACSLGQGKLETQYF

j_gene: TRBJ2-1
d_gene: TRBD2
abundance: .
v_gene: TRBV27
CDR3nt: TGTGCCAGCACGGGACTAGGAGACAATGAGCAGTTCTTC
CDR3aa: CASTGLGDNEQFF

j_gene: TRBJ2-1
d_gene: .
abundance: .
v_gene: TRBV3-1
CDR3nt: TGTGCCAGCAGCCAGGGACTGACCTCCTACAATGAGCAGTTCTTC
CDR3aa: CASSQGLTSYNEQFF

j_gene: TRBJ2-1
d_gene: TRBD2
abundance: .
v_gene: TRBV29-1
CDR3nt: TGCAGCGTTGCGGGAGGGGACTCCTACAATGAGCAGTTCTTC
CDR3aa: CSVAGGDSYNEQFF

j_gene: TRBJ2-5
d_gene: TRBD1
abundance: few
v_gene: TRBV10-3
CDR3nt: TGTGCCATCAGGCCGGGACAGAAGAACCAAGAGACCCAGTACTTC
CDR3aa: CAIRPGQKNQETQYF

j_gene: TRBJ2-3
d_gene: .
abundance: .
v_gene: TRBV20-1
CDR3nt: TGCAGTGCTAGGCTAAGCGGTTACACAGATACGCAGTATTTT
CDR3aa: CSARLSGYTDTQYF

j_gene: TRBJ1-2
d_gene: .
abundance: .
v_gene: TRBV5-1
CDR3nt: TGCGCCAGCAGCTTGGTCCCTAGCCGGGACCTCTCACCTTATGGCTACACCTTC
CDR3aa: CASSLVPSRDLSPYGYTF

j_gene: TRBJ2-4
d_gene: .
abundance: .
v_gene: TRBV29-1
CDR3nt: TGCAGCGTTGTAGGGCAGGCTTTTGCGAGATCGGCCAAAAACATTCAGTACTTC
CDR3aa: CSVVGQAFARSAKNIQYF

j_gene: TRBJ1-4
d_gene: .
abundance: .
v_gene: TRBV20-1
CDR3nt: TGCAGTGCTAGGGGGGGCTTTAGTGAAAAACTGTTTTTT
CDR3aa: CSARGGFSEKLFF

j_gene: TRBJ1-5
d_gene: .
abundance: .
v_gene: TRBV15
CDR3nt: TGTGCCACCAGCAGAGATTTAGGGAACCTGCCCCAGCATTTT
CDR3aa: CATSRDLGNLPQHF

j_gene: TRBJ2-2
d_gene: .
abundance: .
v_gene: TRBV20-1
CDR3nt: TGCAGTGCTCCTTTTTACGAGACGACCGGGGAGCTGTTTTTT
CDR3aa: CSAPFYETTGELFF

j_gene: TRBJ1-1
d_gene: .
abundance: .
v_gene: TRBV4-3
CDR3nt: TGCGCCAGCAGCCAAAGTCCAGGGCCAACCACTGAAGCTTTCTTT
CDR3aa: CASSQSPGPTTEAFF

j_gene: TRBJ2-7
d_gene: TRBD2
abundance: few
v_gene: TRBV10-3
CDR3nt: TGTGCCATCAGTGCGGGAGTCGGGACTAACTACGAGCAGTACTTC
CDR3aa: CAISAGVGTNYEQYF

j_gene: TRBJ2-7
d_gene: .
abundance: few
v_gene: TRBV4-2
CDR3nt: TGTGCCAGCAGCCAACGGCGGCTCCCCTCCGAGCAGTACTTC
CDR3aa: CASSQRRLPSEQYF

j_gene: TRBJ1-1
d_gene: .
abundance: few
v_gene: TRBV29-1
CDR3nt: TGCAGCGTTGTGTACAGCCACACTGAAGCTTTCTTT
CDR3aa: CSVVYSHTEAFF

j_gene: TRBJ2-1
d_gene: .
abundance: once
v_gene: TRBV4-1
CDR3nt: TGCGCCAGCAGCCAAGATTTAAAGGGCAATGAGCAGTTCTTC
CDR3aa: CASSQDLKGNEQFF

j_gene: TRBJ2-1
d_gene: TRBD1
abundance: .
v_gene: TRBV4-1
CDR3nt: TGCGCCAGCAGCCAAAAACGACAGGGGCGGTTTTCGAATGAGCAGTTCTTC
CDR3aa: CASSQKRQGRFSNEQFF

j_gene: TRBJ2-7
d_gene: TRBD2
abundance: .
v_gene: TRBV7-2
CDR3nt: TGTGCCGGCAGCTCTTTCGTTATGGGGACTAGCGGGAGCTCCTACGAGCAGTACTTC
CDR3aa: CAGSSFVMGTSGSSYEQYF

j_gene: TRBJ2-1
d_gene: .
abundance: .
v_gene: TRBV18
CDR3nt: TGTGCCAGCTCACGACAGGAAAGATACAATGAGCAGTTCTTC
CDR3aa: CASSRQERYNEQFF

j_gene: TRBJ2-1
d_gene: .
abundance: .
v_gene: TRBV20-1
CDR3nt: TGCAGGGGGACCGGTGGACGCAATGAGCAGTTCTTC
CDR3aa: CRGTGGRNEQFF

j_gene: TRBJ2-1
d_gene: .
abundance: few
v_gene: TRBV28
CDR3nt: TGTGCCAGCAGCGGCCCGGGACTTTCTAACAATGAGCAGTTCTTC
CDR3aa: CASSGPGLSNNEQFF

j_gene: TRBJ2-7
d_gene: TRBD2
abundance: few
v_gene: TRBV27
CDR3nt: TGTGCCAGCAGTTTATCACTAGCGGGAAGTCGGAACGAGCAGTACTTC
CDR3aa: CASSLSLAGSRNEQYF

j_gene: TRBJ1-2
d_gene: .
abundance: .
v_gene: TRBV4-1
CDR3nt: TGCGCCAGCAGCCAAGGGGTGTCTACAACAGGGTATGGCTACACCTTC
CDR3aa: CASSQGVSTTGYGYTF

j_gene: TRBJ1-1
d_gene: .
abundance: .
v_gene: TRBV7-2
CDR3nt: TGTGCCGGCAGCTTAAGGGGGGGAGGGATCGTGAACACTGAAGCTTTCTTT
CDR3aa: CAGSLRGGGIVNTEAFF

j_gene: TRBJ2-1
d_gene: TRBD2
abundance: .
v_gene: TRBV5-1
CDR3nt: TGCGCCACCGGGACTAGCGGGCCTAACAATGAGCAGTTCTTC
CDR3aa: CATGTSGPNNEQFF

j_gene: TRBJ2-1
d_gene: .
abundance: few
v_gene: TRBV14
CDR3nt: TGTGCCAGCAGCCCCCAAAATTGGGGAGGAGGCAATGAGCAGTTCTTC
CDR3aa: CASSPQNWGGGNEQFF

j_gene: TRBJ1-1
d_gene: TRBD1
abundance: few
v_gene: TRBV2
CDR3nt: TGTGCCAGCTCTGCCATGGACAGGGGGAAAGACACTGAAGCTTTCTTT
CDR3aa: CASSAMDRGKDTEAFF

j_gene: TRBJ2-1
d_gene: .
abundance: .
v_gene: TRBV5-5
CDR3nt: TGTGCCAGCAGCCTAGACACACAGCAGTTCTTC
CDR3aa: CASSLDTQQFF

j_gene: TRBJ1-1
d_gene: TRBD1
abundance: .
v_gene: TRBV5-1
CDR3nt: TGCGCCAGCAGCTTGGCCCGGCCAGGGGGTAGGGACACTGAAGCTTTCTTT
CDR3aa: CASSLARPGGRDTEAFF

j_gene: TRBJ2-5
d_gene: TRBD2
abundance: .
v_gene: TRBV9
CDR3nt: TGTGCCAGCAGCGTAGGCCTAGCGGCAAGACAAGAGACCCAGTACTTC
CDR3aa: CASSVGLAARQETQYF

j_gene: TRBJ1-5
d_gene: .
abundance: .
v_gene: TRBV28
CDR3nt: TGTGCCAGCTTCAGGGGAGGAGCTCAGCCCCAGCATTTT
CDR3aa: CASFRGGAQPQHF

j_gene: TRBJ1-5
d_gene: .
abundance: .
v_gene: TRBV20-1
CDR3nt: TGCAGTGCTAGAGATCAAGTCGCCGAGGCCCCTCGGCCCCAGCATTTT
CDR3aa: CSARDQVAEAPRPQHF